A selection of T cell receptor beta chains follows, all from one sample in a study of OX40 agonist ivuxolimab in advanced cancers. This table comes from immunoSEQ multiplex PCR, and its TCRdb copy is limited to in-frame clones, with some not included. The sample has some 77,000 clones, about 85% seen once. Sequences were derived from CD4+ or CD8+ T cells sorted from blood, sampled in a trial of the OX40 agonist ivuxolimab. These receptors all come from an adult with an advanced solid tumor such as melanoma, head and neck, liver or kidney cancer. The CDR3 runs from the conserved cysteine through the conserved F or W. Fields, in order: clone size, D gene, J gene, V gene, CDR3 DNA, CDR3 protein. D genes are given only for firm matches. Clone size is stated in some rows and not others, as once, few, many or a class when expanded.

NA TRBD1 TRBJ1-2 TRBV5-1 TGCGCCAGCAGCCCGGGACAGAGGAATGGCTACACCTTC CASSPGQRNGYTF
few NA TRBJ1-2 TRBV7-9 TGTGCCAGCAGCTCCGGTCGAGGCTACACCTTC CASSSGRGYTF
NA TRBD1 TRBJ1-2 TRBV7-9 TGTGCCAGCAGCTCTAGACAGGGGAATGGCTACACCTTC CASSSRQGNGYTF
NA NA TRBJ2-5 TRBV4-3 TGCGCCAGCAGCCAAGATCTGGGGGTTAGGACCCAGTACTTC CASSQDLGVRTQYF
NA NA TRBJ2-6 TRBV5-1 TGCGCCAGCAGGGGGGACAACCCCTTCTCTGGGGCCAACGTCCTGACTTTC CASRGDNPFSGANVLTF
medium-sized NA TRBJ1-3 TRBV11-3 TGTGCCAGCAGCTTAGCTCCGGGCCCTGGAAACACCATATATTTT CASSLAPGPGNTIYF
NA TRBD2 TRBJ2-2 TRBV28 TGTGCCAGCAGTTTACTGGACCTAGCGGGAGGAGTGACCGGGGAGCTGTTTTTT CASSLLDLAGGVTGELFF
NA NA TRBJ1-4 TRBV5-6 TGTGCCAGCAGCGTAACAGGTTTTACTGAAAAACTGTTTTTT CASSVTGFTEKLFF
few TRBD2 TRBJ2-2 TRBV4-3 TGCGCCAGCAGCCGTAGCGGGAGAGGTACCGGGGAGCTGTTTTTT CASSRSGRGTGELFF
NA TRBD1 TRBJ1-6 TRBV9 TGTGCCAGCAGCCCACGACAGGGGAACAATTCACCCCTCCACTTT CASSPRQGNNSPLHF
NA TRBD1 TRBJ2-7 TRBV29-1 TGCAGCGTTGAAGACGAACAGGGGTACGAGCAGTACTTC CSVEDEQGYEQYF
NA NA TRBJ2-5 TRBV19 TGTGCCAGTAGTATGAGGGGGGCCAGCGGGGAGACCCAGTACTTC CASSMRGASGETQYF
NA NA TRBJ2-3 TRBV9 TGTGCCAGCAGCGTGGGACCACCAGATACGCAGTATTTT CASSVGPPDTQYF
NA TRBD1 TRBJ2-1 TRBV19 TGTGCCAGTAGCACCTTGACAGGGGATAAGGAGCAGTTCTTC CASSTLTGDKEQFF
NA NA TRBJ1-3 TRBV14 TGTGCCAGCAGCCAGTTACAGGGTAGTGGAAACACCATATATTTT CASSQLQGSGNTIYF
once TRBD2 TRBJ2-1 TRBV19 TGTGCCAGTAGTACACGGAGACTAGCGGGAGGGGAGAACAATGAGCAGTTCTTC CASSTRRLAGGENNEQFF
NA NA TRBJ1-3 TRBV7-8 TGTGCCAGCAGCTTAATGTGGCAAAGCTCTGGAAACACCATATATTTT CASSLMWQSSGNTIYF
NA NA TRBJ1-2 TRBV4-1 TGCGCCAGCAGCCAAGTTGAAACAGCTAACTATGGCTACACCTTC CASSQVETANYGYTF
NA NA TRBJ2-7 TRBV19 TGTGCCAGTAGTATACAGGCGAGCTCCTACGAGCAGTACTTC CASSIQASSYEQYF
NA NA TRBJ2-1 TRBV4-3 TGCGCCAGCAGCCGCTCGACAGGGGATGGAGGGAGGGCCTACAATGAGCAGTTCTTC CASSRSTGDGGRAYNEQFF
NA NA TRBJ2-3 TRBV10-3 TGTGCCATCAGTGTATCGGTGGTAGGAGATACGCAGTATTTT CAISVSVVGDTQYF
NA TRBD1 TRBJ1-5 TRBV19 TGTGCCAGTACTGGGACAGGGGGATCCAATCAGCCCCAGCATTTT CASTGTGGSNQPQHF
NA NA TRBJ1-5 TRBV2 TGTGCCAGCAGTGTAAGTGGAAATCAGCCCCAGCATTTT CASSVSGNQPQHF
NA TRBD2 TRBJ2-3 TRBV18 TGTGCCAGCTCACCGGGGCGGGAGACACGCACAGATACGCAGTATTTT CASSPGRETRTDTQYF
NA TRBD1 TRBJ2-7 TRBV18 TGTGCCAGCTCATCGGGACAGGGAAATTCCTACGAGCAGTACTTC CASSSGQGNSYEQYF
NA NA TRBJ1-1 TRBV7-2 TGTGCCAGCAGCTTAGCGCGGGAGAACACTGAAGCTTTCTTT CASSLARENTEAFF
NA TRBD1 TRBJ1-1 TRBV7-3 TGTGCCAGCAGCTTAGGGGGACAGGGGATTGGCACTGAAGCTTTCTTT CASSLGGQGIGTEAFF
NA NA TRBJ2-7 TRBV19 TGTGCCAGTAGTATTGCCCTCTCCTACGAGCAGTACTTC CASSIALSYEQYF
few TRBD1 TRBJ2-2 TRBV6-4 TGTGCCAGCAGCAGACAGGGCGGACTGAACACCGGGGAGCTGTTTTTT CASSRQGGLNTGELFF
NA TRBD1 TRBJ2-7 TRBV6-5 TGTGCCAGCAGTTACGGAACGGGACAGGGAACATGGCAGTACTTC CASSYGTGQGTWQYF
NA NA TRBJ1-1 TRBV29-1 TGCAGCGTTGAAGAGGGGATGAACACTGAAGCTTTCTTT CSVEEGMNTEAFF
NA TRBD1 TRBJ1-1 TRBV27 TGTGCCAGCAGGCGTCAGGGGGCCCTGAACACTGAAGCTTTCTTT CASRRQGALNTEAFF
NA NA TRBJ2-7 TRBV11-2 TGTGCCAGCACTCTAGATTCGGCCGAGCAGTACTTC CASTLDSAEQYF
NA NA TRBJ2-7 TRBV28 TGTGCCAGCGGCAATTACAATGGATACGAGCAGTACTTC CASGNYNGYEQYF
NA NA TRBJ1-2 TRBV19 TGTGCCAGTAGTCAGCTCTTCTATGGCTACACCTTC CASSQLFYGYTF
NA NA TRBJ2-7 TRBV18 TGTGCCAGCTCACGCACCGGGACTCACACCTACGAGCAGTACTTC CASSRTGTHTYEQYF
NA TRBD1 TRBJ2-7 TRBV14 TGTGCCAGCAGCCACCACACACTCCGGGACAGCCCCTACGAGCAGTACTTC CASSHHTLRDSPYEQYF
NA TRBD2 TRBJ2-3 TRBV6-1 TGTGCCAGCAGTGAACAGGGGCGGGGGGGCACAGATACGCAGTATTTT CASSEQGRGGTDTQYF
NA TRBD1 TRBJ2-3 TRBV28 TGTGCCAGCAGTCCCGGGACAGTAACAGATACGCAGTATTTT CASSPGTVTDTQYF
few TRBD1 TRBJ2-3 TRBV6-6 TGTGCCAGCAGTTCGACAGGGATCACAGATACGCAGTATTTT CASSSTGITDTQYF
NA NA TRBJ2-1 TRBV19 TGTGCCAGTAGGAGTAACCAGGGGTGGAGGAACAATGAGCAGTTCTTC CASRSNQGWRNNEQFF
NA NA TRBJ2-3 TRBV5-1 TGCGCCAGCAGTTCTCTCGAAGCAGATACGCAGTATTTT CASSSLEADTQYF
NA NA TRBJ1-4 TRBV7-9 TGTGCCAGCAGCCTCGGGACGAATGAAAAACTGTTTTTT CASSLGTNEKLFF
NA NA TRBJ2-1 TRBV7-2 TGTGCCAGCAGCTCCGGGCGGTTTCAGCAGTTCTTC CASSSGRFQQFF
NA NA TRBJ1-1 TRBV29-1 TGCAGCGTTTACCTACGGCAAAACACTGAAGCTTTCTTT CSVYLRQNTEAFF
NA NA TRBJ2-5 TRBV7-6 TGTGCCAGCAGCTTAGTGTACAGGGTACGGGAGACCCAGTACTTC CASSLVYRVRETQYF
few NA TRBJ1-2 TRBV18 TGTGCCAGCTCACTCGAGACACTCTCGGGCGGCTACACCTTC CASSLETLSGGYTF
NA NA TRBJ1-6 TRBV7-2 TGTGCCAGCAGATTAAGCGGGAATTCACCCCTCCACTTT CASRLSGNSPLHF
NA TRBD2 TRBJ2-5 TRBV7-2 TGTGCCAGCAGCTCCCCAACTAGCGGGAGGGCTTCTGGGAAGACCCAGTACTTC CASSSPTSGRASGKTQYF
NA NA TRBJ2-6 TRBV19 TGTGCCAGTAGCACCTCTGGGGCCAACGTCCTGACTTTC CASSTSGANVLTF